This T cell receptor (beta chain) was sequenced during a study of blood T cell repertoires in COVID-19. The wider study: COVID-19 samples collected from the United States, Italy and Spain covered acute and convalescent phases. In each case, the material was cDNA or gDNA derived from T cells, B-cell-depleted T cells, or PBMCs.

Sequencing was performed with immunoSEQ multiplex PCR; in TCRdb, only in-frame clones are kept and a portion is missing. The sample includes hundreds of thousands of clones, 70% to 90% seen only once; the top ten take around 4%. The CDR3 has 15 residues. Germline-derived CDR1 and CDR2 are SGHDT and YYEEEE. V trimming: 3 bases; J trimming: 7 bases; junction bases outside the gene matches: 12. The sample taken for sequencing was PBMCs or T cells enriched from blood (not recorded which). This clonotype was obtained from a man in his thirties or forties with acute COVID-19. This chain uses TRBV5-6 with TRBJ2-7; 8 bases fit TRBD1. The CDR3 reads CASSYRDRPTGEQYF. The CDR3 DNA sequence: TGTGCCAGCAGCTACCGGGACAGGCCAACGGGAGAGCAGTACTTC.